This TCR beta chain is from a study of cytomegalovirus exposure and HLA in healthy donors. Looking at the study overall: Within an early data release were around 80 million unique TCRs drawn from HLA-typed donors.

Findings of the study overall: 164 TCR beta chains were listed as cytomegalovirus-associated. As a later analysis revealed, most CMV-associated TCR beta chains appeared HLA-restricted.

The PCR used 60 Vbeta and 13 Jbeta primers. Clones were read by immunoSEQ multiplex PCR, and TCRdb kept only the in-frame ones, dropping some. The sample carries about 120,000 clones, around 69% recorded once. Points on this clone: Antigen unknown.

The CDR3 sequence is 15 residues long. Germline CDR1 is SGHRS and CDR2 is YFSETQ. V lost 3 bases and J lost 8, with 20 bases in between. Donors likely had unrecorded immune exposures despite being nominally healthy when sampled. The chain combines TRBV5-1 with TRBJ1-2, with D unclear. This sequence originates from a woman aged 40 to 55 in good health and CMV-seropositive. Sequencing input: PBMCs. The DNA for the CDR3 is TGCGCCAGCAGCTGGGGATTGGACGCCCCGGGGGGCTACACCTTC. Its translation is CASSWGLDAPGGYTF.